In its sample, the clone carrying this T cell receptor beta chain was seen once. The target antigen is unknown. This table comes from immunoSEQ multiplex PCR, and its TCRdb copy is limited to in-frame clones, with some not included. The table includes over 35,000 clones, 80% to 95% detected once. Time point in this sample: pretreatment peripheral blood. Between 1 and 8 samples, pretreatment and on-treatment, were given by each patient. The record originates from a study of PD-L1 blockade in urothelial cancer. Study details: Patients went on atezolizumab in the mid-2010s, receiving 1,200 mg intravenously every 3 weeks. Males with bladder-origin urothelial cancer made up about 90% of the roughly 29 patients.

V gave up 6 bases and J gave up 2 bases; unmatched junction bases: 6. The length of the CDR3 is 15 residues. Germline CDR1 SQVTM, CDR2 ANQGSEA. Overall study results and limits: Durable-benefit patients had greater expansion of tumor-associated blood clones at 3 weeks.

This TCR derives from a woman between 55 and 75 years old with urothelial cancer. The specimen was PBMCs, collected around atezolizumab (anti-PD-L1) treatment. This sequence joins TRBV29-1 and TRBJ2-5, with TRBD2 matching over 13 bases. CDR3 nucleotide sequence: TGCAGCGTAATCCGACTAGCGGGAGGACAAGAGACCCAGTACTTC. Its protein is CSVIRLAGGQETQYF.